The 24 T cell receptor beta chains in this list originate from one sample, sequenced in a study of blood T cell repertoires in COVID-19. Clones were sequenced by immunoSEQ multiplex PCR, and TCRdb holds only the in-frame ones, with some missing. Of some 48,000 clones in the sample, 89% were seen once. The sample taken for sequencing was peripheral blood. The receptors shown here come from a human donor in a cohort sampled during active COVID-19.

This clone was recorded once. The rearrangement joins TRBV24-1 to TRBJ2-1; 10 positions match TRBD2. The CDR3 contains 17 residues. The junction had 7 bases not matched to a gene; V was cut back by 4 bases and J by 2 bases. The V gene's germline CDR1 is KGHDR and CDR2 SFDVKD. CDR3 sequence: CATSDPSGSSAYNEQFF. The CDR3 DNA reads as TGTGCCACCAGTGACCCTAGCGGGAGTTCGGCCTACAATGAGCAGTTCTTC.

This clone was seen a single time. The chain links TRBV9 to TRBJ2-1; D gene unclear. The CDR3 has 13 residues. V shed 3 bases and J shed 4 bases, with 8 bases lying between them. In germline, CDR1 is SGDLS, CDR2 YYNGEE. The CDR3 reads CASSDPVYNEQFF. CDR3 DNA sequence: TGTGCCAGCAGCGACCCGGTATACAATGAGCAGTTCTTC.

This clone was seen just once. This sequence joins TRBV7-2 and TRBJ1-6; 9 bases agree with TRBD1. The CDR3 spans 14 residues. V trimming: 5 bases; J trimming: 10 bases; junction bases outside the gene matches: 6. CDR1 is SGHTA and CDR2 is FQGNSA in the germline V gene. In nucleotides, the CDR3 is TGTGCCAGCAGCGCCGGGACAGGGAACTCACCCCTCCACTTT. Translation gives CASSAGTGNSPLHF. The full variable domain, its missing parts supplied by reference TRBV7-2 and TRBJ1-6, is GAGVSQSPSNKVTEKGKDVELRCDPISGHTALYWYRQSLGQGLEFLIYFQGNSAPDKSGLPSDRFSAERTGGSVSTLTIQRTQQEDSAVYLCASSAGTGNSPLHFGNGTRLTVT.

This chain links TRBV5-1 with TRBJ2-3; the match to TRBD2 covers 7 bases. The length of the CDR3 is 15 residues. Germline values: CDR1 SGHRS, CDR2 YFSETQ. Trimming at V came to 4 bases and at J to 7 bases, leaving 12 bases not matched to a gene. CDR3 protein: CASSPDGGGIYTQYF. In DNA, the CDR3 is TGCGCCAGCAGCCCGGATGGCGGGGGAATATATACGCAGTATTTT. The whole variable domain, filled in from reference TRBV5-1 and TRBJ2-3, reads KAGVTQTPRYLIKTRGQQVTLSCSPISGHRSVSWYQQTPGQGLQFLFEYFSETQRNKGNFPGRFSGRQFSNSRSEMNVSTLELGDSALYLCASSPDGGGIYTQYFGPGTRLTVL.

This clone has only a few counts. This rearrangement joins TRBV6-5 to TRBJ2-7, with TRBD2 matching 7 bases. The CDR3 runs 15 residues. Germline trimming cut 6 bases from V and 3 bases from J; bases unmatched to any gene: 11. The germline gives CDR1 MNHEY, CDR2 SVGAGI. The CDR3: CASRSRGMSHYEQYF. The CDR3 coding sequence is TGTGCCAGCAGGTCGCGGGGGATGTCCCACTACGAGCAGTACTTC.

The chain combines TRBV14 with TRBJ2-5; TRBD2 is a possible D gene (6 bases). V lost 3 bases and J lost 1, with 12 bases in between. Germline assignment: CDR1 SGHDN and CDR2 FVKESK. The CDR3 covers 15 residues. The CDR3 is CASSQPRGIQETQYF. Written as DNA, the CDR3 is TGTGCCAGCAGCCAGCCCCGGGGGATCCAAGAGACCCAGTACTTC.

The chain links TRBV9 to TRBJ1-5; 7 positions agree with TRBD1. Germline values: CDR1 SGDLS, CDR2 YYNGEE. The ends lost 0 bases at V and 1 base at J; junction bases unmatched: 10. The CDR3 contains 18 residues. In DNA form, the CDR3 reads TGTGCCAGCAGCGTAGTTGGTGGATCGACAGGGAGCAATCAGCCCCAGCATTTT. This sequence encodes CASSVVGGSTGSNQPQHF.

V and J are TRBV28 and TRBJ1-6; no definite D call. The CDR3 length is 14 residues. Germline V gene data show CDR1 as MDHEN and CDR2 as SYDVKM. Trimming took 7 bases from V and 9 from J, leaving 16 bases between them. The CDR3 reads CASTLEGFGSPLHF. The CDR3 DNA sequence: TGTGCCAGCACCCTAGAGGGATTTGGTTCACCCCTCCACTTT.

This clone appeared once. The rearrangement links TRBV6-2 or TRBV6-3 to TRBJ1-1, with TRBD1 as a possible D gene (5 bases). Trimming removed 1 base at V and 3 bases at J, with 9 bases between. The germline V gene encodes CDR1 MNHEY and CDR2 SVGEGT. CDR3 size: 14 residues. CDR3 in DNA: TGTGCCAGCAGTTACTTTCGGGGGTACACTGAAGCTTTCTTT. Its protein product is CASSYFRGYTEAFF.

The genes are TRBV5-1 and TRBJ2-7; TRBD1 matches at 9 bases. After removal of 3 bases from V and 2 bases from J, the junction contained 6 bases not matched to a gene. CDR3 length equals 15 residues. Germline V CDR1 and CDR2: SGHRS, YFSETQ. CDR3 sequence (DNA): TGCGCCAGCAGCTCTGGGACAGGGTCGGCCTACGAGCAGTACTTC. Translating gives CASSSGTGSAYEQYF. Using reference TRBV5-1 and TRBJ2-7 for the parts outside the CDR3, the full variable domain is KAGVTQTPRYLIKTRGQQVTLSCSPISGHRSVSWYQQTPGQGLQFLFEYFSETQRNKGNFPGRFSGRQFSNSRSEMNVSTLELGDSALYLCASSSGTGSAYEQYFGPGTRLTVT.

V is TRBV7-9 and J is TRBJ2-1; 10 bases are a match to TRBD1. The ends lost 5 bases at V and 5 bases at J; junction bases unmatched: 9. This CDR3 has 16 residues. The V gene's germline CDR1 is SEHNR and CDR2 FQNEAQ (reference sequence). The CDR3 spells CASSKPPGQGHNEQFF. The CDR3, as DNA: TGTGCCAGCAGCAAACCCCCGGGACAGGGGCACAATGAGCAGTTCTTC.

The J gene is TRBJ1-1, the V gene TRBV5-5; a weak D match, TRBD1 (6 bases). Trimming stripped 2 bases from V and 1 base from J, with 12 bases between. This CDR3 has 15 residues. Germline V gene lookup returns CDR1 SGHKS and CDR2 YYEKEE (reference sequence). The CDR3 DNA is TGTGCCAGCAGCTTCAGGACAGTACAGAACACTGAAGCTTTCTTT. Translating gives CASSFRTVQNTEAFF.

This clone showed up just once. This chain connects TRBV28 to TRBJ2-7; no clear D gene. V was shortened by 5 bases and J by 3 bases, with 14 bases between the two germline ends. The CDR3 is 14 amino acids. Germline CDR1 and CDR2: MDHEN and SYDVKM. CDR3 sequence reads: CASSGLEHHYEQYF. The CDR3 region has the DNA TGTGCCAGCAGTGGCCTAGAACACCACTACGAGCAGTACTTC.

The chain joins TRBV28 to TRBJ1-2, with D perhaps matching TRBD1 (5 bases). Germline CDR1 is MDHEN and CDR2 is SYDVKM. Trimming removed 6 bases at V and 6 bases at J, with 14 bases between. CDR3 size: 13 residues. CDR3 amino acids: CASRRGRADGYTF. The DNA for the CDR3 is TGTGCCAGCAGACGGGGGAGGGCGGATGGCTACACCTTC.

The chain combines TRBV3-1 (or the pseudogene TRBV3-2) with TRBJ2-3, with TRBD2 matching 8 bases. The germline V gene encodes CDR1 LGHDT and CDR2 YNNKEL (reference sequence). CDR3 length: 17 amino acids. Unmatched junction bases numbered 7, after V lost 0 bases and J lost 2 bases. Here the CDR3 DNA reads TGTGCCAGCAGCCAAGACGGATCGGGGGGGCCCACAGATACGCAGTATTTT. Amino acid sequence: CASSQDGSGGPTDTQYF.

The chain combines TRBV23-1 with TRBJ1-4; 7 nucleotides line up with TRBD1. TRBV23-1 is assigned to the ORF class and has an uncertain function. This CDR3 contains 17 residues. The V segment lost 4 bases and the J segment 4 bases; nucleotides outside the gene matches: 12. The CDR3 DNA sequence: TGCGCCAGCAGTCCTTTGTCTGACAGGGACTTTAATGAAAAACTGTTTTTT. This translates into CASSPLSDRDFNEKLFF.

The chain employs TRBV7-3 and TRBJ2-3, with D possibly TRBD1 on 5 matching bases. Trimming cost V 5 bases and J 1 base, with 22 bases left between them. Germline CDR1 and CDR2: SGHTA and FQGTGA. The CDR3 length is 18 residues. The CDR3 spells CASSTLPIGAPGTDTQYF. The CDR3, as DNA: TGTGCCAGCAGCACATTACCGATAGGGGCGCCCGGCACAGATACGCAGTATTTT.

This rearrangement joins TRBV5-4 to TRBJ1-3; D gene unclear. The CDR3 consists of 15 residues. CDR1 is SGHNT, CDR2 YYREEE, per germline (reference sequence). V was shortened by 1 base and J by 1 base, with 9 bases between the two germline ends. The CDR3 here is CASSLWRSSGNTIYF. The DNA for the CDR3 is TGTGCCAGCAGCTTGTGGAGGTCGTCTGGAAACACCATATATTTT.

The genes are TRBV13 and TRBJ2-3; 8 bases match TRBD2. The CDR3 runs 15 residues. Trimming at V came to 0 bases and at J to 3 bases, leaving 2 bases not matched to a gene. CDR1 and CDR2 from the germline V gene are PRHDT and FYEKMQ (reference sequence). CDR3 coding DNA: TGTGCCAGCAGCTTAGGCGGGAGGGTGACAGATACGCAGTATTTT. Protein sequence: CASSLGGRVTDTQYF.

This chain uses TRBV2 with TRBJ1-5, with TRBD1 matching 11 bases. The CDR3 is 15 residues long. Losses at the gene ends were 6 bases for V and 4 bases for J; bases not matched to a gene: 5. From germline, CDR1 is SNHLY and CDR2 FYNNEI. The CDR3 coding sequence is TGTGCCAGCAGGACGGGACAGGGGGTGAATCAGCCCCAGCATTTT. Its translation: CASRTGQGVNQPQHF.

As DNA, the CDR3 is TGTGCCAGCTCACCTGGGACAGGGGGGCTTTTCGGTGGAGCTTTCTTT. Translation: CASSPGTGGLFGGAFF. This rearrangement joins TRBV18 to TRBJ1-1; TRBD1 agrees at 11 bases. CDR3 size: 16 residues. Germline assignment: CDR1 KGHSH and CDR2 LQKENI. J was trimmed by 10 bases and V by 3 bases; bases with no gene match: 13.

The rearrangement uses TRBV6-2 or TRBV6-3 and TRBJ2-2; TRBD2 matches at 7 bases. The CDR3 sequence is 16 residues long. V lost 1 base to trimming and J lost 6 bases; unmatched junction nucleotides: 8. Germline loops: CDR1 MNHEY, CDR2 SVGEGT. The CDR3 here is CASSYLGGSTPGELFF. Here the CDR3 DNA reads TGTGCCAGCAGTTACTTGGGCGGGAGTACCCCCGGGGAGCTGTTTTTT.

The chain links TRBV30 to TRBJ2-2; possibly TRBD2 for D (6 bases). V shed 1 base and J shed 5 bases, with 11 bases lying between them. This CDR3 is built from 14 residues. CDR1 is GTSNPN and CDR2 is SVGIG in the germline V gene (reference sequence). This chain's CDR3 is CAWSASRGTGELFF. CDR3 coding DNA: TGTGCCTGGAGTGCCAGCCGGGGGACCGGGGAGCTGTTTTTT.

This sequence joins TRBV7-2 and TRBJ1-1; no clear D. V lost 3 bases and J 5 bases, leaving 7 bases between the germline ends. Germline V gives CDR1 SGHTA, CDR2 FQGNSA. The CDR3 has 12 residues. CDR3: CASSFFITEAFF. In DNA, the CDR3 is TGTGCCAGCAGCTTTTTTATTACTGAAGCTTTCTTT.